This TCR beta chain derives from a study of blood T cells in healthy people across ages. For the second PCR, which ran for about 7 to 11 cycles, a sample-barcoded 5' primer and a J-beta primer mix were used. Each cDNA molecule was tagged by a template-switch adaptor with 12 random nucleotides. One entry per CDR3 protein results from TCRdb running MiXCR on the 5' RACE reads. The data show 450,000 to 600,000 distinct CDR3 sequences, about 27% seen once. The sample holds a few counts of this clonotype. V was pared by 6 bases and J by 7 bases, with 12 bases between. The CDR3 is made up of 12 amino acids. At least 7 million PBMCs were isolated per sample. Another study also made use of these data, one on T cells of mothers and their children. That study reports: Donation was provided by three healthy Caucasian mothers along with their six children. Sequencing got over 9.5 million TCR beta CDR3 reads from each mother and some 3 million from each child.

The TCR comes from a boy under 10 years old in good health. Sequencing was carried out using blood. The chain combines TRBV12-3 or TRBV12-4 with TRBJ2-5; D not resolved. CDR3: CASSLPVATQYF. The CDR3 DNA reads TGTGCCAGCAGCCTCCCGGTCGCGACCCAGTACTTC.